This passage covers 9 T cell receptor beta chains from one sample sequenced in a study of cytomegalovirus exposure and HLA in healthy donors. PCR primers comprised 60 Vbeta and 13 Jbeta primers. Profiled with immunoSEQ multiplex PCR; TCRdb holds only in-frame clones, not every one. In the table there are around 92,000 clones, 60% to 85% of which are singletons. Sequences were obtained from PBMCs. These receptors came from a man aged 55 to 69 in good health and CMV-seropositive.

The chain combines TRBV14 with TRBJ1-4, with no clear D. This CDR3 has 13 residues. Per the germline V gene, CDR1 is SGHDN and CDR2 is FVKESK. V was pared by 3 bases and J by 4 bases, with 6 bases between. CDR3 sequence (DNA): TGTGCCAGCAGCCACCGGGTTAATGAAAAACTGTTTTTT. Translated: CASSHRVNEKLFF.

The rearrangement links TRBV30 to TRBJ1-2, with 7 nucleotides matching TRBD1. Trimming removed 4 bases from V and 8 bases from J; junction bases left unmatched: 10. Germline values: CDR1 GTSNPN, CDR2 SVGIG (reference sequence). The CDR3 totals 13 residues. The CDR3 is CAWIDRAPGGYTF. The DNA for the CDR3 is TGTGCCTGGATCGACAGGGCTCCAGGGGGCTACACCTTC.

This clone was observed a few times. The chain couples TRBV6-6 to TRBJ1-1, with a possible D match to TRBD1 (5 bases). Germline lookup yields CDR1 MNHNY and CDR2 SVGAGI (reference sequence). V lost 0 bases to trimming and J lost 3 bases, with 11 bases between them. CDR3 size: 15 residues. The chain's CDR3 is CASSYSGQGYTEAFF. CDR3 in DNA: TGTGCCAGCAGTTACTCGGGCCAGGGATACACTGAAGCTTTCTTT.

V is TRBV29-1 and J is TRBJ2-1, with 10 bases that match TRBD1. The ends lost 1 base at V and 8 bases at J; junction bases unmatched: 5. The germline V gene has CDR1 SQVTM and CDR2 ANQGSEA. The CDR3 is 14 amino acids. In DNA, the CDR3 is TGCAGCGTTGAAGGGACAGGGGGGATGGATGAGCAGTTCTTC. It translates to CSVEGTGGMDEQFF.

The rearrangement joins TRBV28 to TRBJ2-7; maybe TRBD1 (5 bases). Germline V gene sequence: CDR1 MDHEN, CDR2 SYDVKM. CDR3 length: 16 amino acids. V dropped 5 bases and J dropped 4 bases, with 21 bases sitting between them. CDR3 loop: CASSLPTRAPRYEQYF. CDR3 DNA sequence: TGTGCCAGCAGTCTACCCACCAGGGCCCCCCGGTACGAGCAGTACTTC. Filled out from reference TRBV28 and TRBJ2-7, the complete variable domain reads DVKVTQSSRYLVKRTGEKVFLECVQDMDHENMFWYRQDPGLGLRLIYFSYDVKMKEKGDIPEGYSVSREKKERFSLILESASTNQTSMYLCASSLPTRAPRYEQYFGPGTRLTVT.

The chain has TRBV5-1 and TRBJ1-5; no clear D gene. CDR3 length: 13 amino acids. Germline CDR1 and CDR2: SGHRS and YFSETQ. V lost 0 bases and J lost 5, with 6 bases in between. This chain's CDR3 is CASSLGPDQPQHF. CDR3 nucleotide sequence: TGCGCCAGCAGCTTGGGTCCTGATCAGCCCCAGCATTTT.

This sequence joins TRBV5-4 and TRBJ2-3, with 8 bases that match TRBD1. Germline values: CDR1 SGHNT, CDR2 YYREEE (reference sequence). J gave up 1 base and V 4 bases, and 5 bases lay outside the gene matches. The CDR3 loop spans 15 amino acids. In DNA form, the CDR3 reads TGTGCCAGCAGCCCAGGGGGCTCAGGCACAGATACGCAGTATTTT. Translation gives CASSPGGSGTDTQYF.

The chain is built from TRBV5-4 and TRBJ2-7, with a tentative D call TRBD1 (5 bases). V was shortened by 1 base and J by 0 bases, with 11 bases between the two germline ends. This CDR3 has 15 amino acids. Germline CDR1 and CDR2: SGHNT and YYREEE (reference sequence). The CDR3 region is CASSLSGQGSYEQYF. The CDR3 DNA follows: TGTGCCAGCAGCTTGTCGGGCCAGGGCTCCTACGAGCAGTACTTC.

The rearrangement uses TRBV5-1 and TRBJ2-5; weak D call: TRBD1 (6 bases). Germline V gene data show CDR1 as SGHRS and CDR2 as YFSETQ. CDR3 length: 15 residues. Deletions cut 1 base from V and 5 bases from J, with 15 bases between. CDR3 sequence: CASSLRLGQMETQYF. The DNA for the CDR3 is TGCGCCAGCAGCTTGAGGTTGGGACAAATGGAGACCCAGTACTTC.